Shown below are 25 T cell receptor beta chains from a single sample sequenced in a study of cytomegalovirus exposure and HLA in healthy donors. The PCR contained 60 Vbeta and 13 Jbeta primers. The repertoire was sequenced with immunoSEQ multiplex PCR; TCRdb's copy has only in-frame clones and lacks some. In the table there are under 200,000 clones, around 75% of which are singletons. Sequences were obtained from PBMCs. The receptors were sampled from a female donor in good health and CMV-seronegative.

This chain links TRBV28 with TRBJ1-2, with D hard to call. Trimming took 4 bases from V and 2 from J, leaving 11 bases between them. The CDR3 has 14 residues. Germline V CDR1 and CDR2: MDHEN, SYDVKM. The CDR3 reads CASSWSPGNYGYTF. CDR3 DNA sequence: TGTGCCAGCAGTTGGAGTCCGGGGAACTATGGCTACACCTTC.

This chain links TRBV6-6 with TRBJ1-4; D not certain. Germline V gives CDR1 MNHNY, CDR2 SVGAGI (reference sequence). Trimming shortened V by 0 bases and J by 8 bases, and 16 bases separated the two germline ends. This CDR3 has 16 residues. The chain's CDR3 is CASSYSDMRHSEKLFF. The CDR3 DNA sequence: TGTGCCAGCAGTTACTCCGACATGAGACATTCCGAAAAACTGTTTTTT.

CDR3 loop: CASSPRGISDNEQFF. The DNA for the CDR3 is TGTGCCAGCTCACCTAGGGGAATTTCTGACAATGAGCAGTTCTTC. V and J are TRBV18 and TRBJ2-1; D perhaps matches TRBD1 (5 bases). Trimming removed 3 bases from V and 5 bases from J, with 14 bases in between. The CDR3 length is 15 residues. The germline gives CDR1 KGHSH, CDR2 LQKENI.

The V gene is TRBV7-9, the J gene TRBJ2-2; D is perhaps TRBD2 (6 bases). The CDR3 is 15 residues long. Trimming took off 5 bases at V and 4 bases at J, with 14 bases between the two ends. Germline-derived CDR1 and CDR2 are SEHNR and FQNEAQ (reference sequence). The CDR3 DNA reads as TGTGCCAGCAGCCCGGAGGGAGTCGGCACCGGGGAGCTGTTTTTT. It is translated as CASSPEGVGTGELFF.

The V and J genes are TRBV6-5 and TRBJ1-1; D remains unclear. Looked up from germline, CDR1 is MNHEY and CDR2 is SVGAGI. Trimming left V 2 bases short and J 6 bases short, with 7 bases between. The CDR3 sequence is 12 residues long. CDR3 amino acids: CASSYVGAEAFF. The CDR3 region has the DNA TGTGCCAGCAGTTACGTGGGAGCTGAAGCTTTCTTT.

Only a few counts were recorded for this clone. The chain recombines TRBV7-9 with TRBJ2-5; a possible D gene is TRBD2 (5 bases). From germline, CDR1 is SEHNR and CDR2 FQNEAQ (reference sequence). This CDR3 comprises 14 residues. Deletions cut 0 bases from V and 5 bases from J, with 10 bases between. The DNA for the CDR3 is TGTGCCAGCAGCTTAGCGCCACTAGACGAGACCCAGTACTTC. Protein product: CASSLAPLDETQYF.

The J gene is TRBJ2-2, the V gene TRBV7-2; TRBD2 aligns across 13 bases. With 5 bases clipped from V and 6 bases from J, the junction kept 6 bases outside the gene matches. The CDR3 spans 16 residues. Germline CDR1 reads SGHTA; CDR2 reads FQGNSA. The CDR3 here is CASSITSGRGPGELFF. DNA for the CDR3: TGTGCCAGCAGCATTACTAGCGGGAGGGGTCCCGGGGAGCTGTTTTTT.

The V and J genes are TRBV10-3 and TRBJ2-7, with TRBD1 matching over 9 bases. Trimming removed 6 bases from V and 5 bases from J; junction bases left unmatched: 2. Germline loops: CDR1 ENHRY, CDR2 SYGVKD. The CDR3 length is 12 residues. The CDR3 DNA is TGTGCCATCAGCGACAGGGGGGACGAGCAGTACTTC. It codes for CAISDRGDEQYF.

This clone was recorded only once. The rearrangement uses TRBV6-5 and TRBJ1-2; unclear D gene. The V end lost 6 bases, the J end lost 4 bases, and 12 bases lay between the germline ends. From germline, CDR1 is MNHEY and CDR2 SVGAGI. The CDR3 has 13 amino acids. CDR3 sequence: CASRADVGYGYTF. DNA for the CDR3: TGTGCCAGCAGGGCAGATGTTGGCTATGGCTACACCTTC.

The chain has TRBV7-3 and TRBJ1-1; a weak D match, TRBD1 (6 bases). This CDR3 contains 16 residues. CDR1 and CDR2 from the germline V gene are SGHTA and FQGTGA. Trimming took off 5 bases at V and 5 bases at J, with 21 bases between the two ends. This CDR3 is CASSQGDRFSGTEAFF. CDR3 DNA: TGTGCCAGCAGCCAAGGTGACAGGTTTTCGGGGACTGAAGCTTTCTTT.

This chain uses TRBV2 with TRBJ1-2, with 9 bases matching TRBD1. Germline V CDR1 and CDR2: SNHLY, FYNNEI. This CDR3 has 15 amino acids. The V gene end was trimmed by 4 bases and the J gene end by 4 bases; junction bases not matched to a gene: 7. CDR3: CASSASGQGGYGYTF. The CDR3 DNA sequence: TGTGCCAGCAGTGCTTCGGGACAGGGAGGCTATGGCTACACCTTC. Together with reference TRBV2 and TRBJ1-2, the CDR3 gives the full variable domain: EPEVTQTPSHQVTQMGQEVILRCVPISNHLYFYWYRQILGQKVEFLVSFYNNEISEKSEIFDDQFSVERPDGSNFTLKIRSTKLEDSAMYFCASSASGQGGYGYTFGSGTRLTVV.

The chain has TRBV2 and TRBJ2-3, with 11 bases aligning to TRBD2. CDR3 length equals 15 residues. V lost 8 bases to trimming and J lost 6 bases; unmatched junction nucleotides: 10. Germline CDR1 SNHLY, CDR2 FYNNEI. Here the CDR3 DNA reads TGTGCCAGCCGGGAGACTAGCGGGACCTTCGATACGCAGTATTTT. Protein sequence: CASRETSGTFDTQYF. Combining the CDR3 with reference TRBV2 and TRBJ2-3 gives the whole variable domain EPEVTQTPSHQVTQMGQEVILRCVPISNHLYFYWYRQILGQKVEFLVSFYNNEISEKSEIFDDQFSVERPDGSNFTLKIRSTKLEDSAMYFCASRETSGTFDTQYFGPGTRLTVL.

Only a few counts were recorded for this clone. The rearrangement joins TRBV7-2 to TRBJ2-3; D may be TRBD1 (5 bases). Trimming took off 0 bases at V and 6 bases at J, with 10 bases between the two ends. The CDR3 extends over 14 amino acids. Germline-derived CDR1 and CDR2 are SGHTA and FQGNSA. This chain's CDR3 is CASSLARGWDTQYF. The CDR3 DNA reads as TGTGCCAGCAGCTTAGCTAGGGGTTGGGATACGCAGTATTTT.

There are a few counts of this clone. The CDR3 sequence: CASSPVTSGGTYEQYF. For the CDR3, the DNA is TGCGCCAGCAGCCCCGTCACTAGCGGGGGAACCTACGAGCAGTACTTC. This sequence joins TRBV5-1 and TRBJ2-7; 11 positions agree with TRBD2. This CDR3 region has 16 residues. Germline lookup yields CDR1 SGHRS and CDR2 YFSETQ. With 4 bases clipped from V and 2 bases from J, the junction kept 8 bases outside the gene matches.

The chain combines TRBV2 with TRBJ1-1, with unresolved D. The CDR3 has 14 residues. Deletions cut 6 bases from V and 5 bases from J, with 16 bases between. CDR1 is SNHLY, CDR2 FYNNEI, per germline. The CDR3: CASRRDTGGTEAFF. DNA of the CDR3: TGTGCCAGCAGAAGAGATACCGGCGGGACTGAAGCTTTCTTT.

The chain links TRBV29-1 to TRBJ2-1; a weak D match, TRBD2 (7 bases). This CDR3 has 16 residues. V lost 3 bases, J lost 2 bases, and 17 bases lay in between. Germline V CDR1 and CDR2: SQVTM, ANQGSEA. The CDR3 reads CSVESGGGRTYNEQFF. CDR3 nucleotide sequence: TGCAGCGTTGAGTCTGGCGGGGGCCGGACCTACAATGAGCAGTTCTTC.

This clone appeared a few times. The gene calls are TRBV28 and TRBJ2-7; 11 nucleotides agree with TRBD2. J lost 2 bases, V lost 7 bases, and 10 bases had no gene match. The length of the CDR3 is 16 residues. Germline CDR1 is MDHEN and CDR2 is SYDVKM. CDR3 nucleotide sequence: TGTGCCAGCAAGACTAGCGGGAAAACCACCCCCTACGAGCAGTACTTC. Encoded protein: CASKTSGKTTPYEQYF.

This clone appeared once. The rearrangement links TRBV4-3 to TRBJ1-2; D possibly corresponds to TRBD1 (5 bases). The V and J ends lost 3 bases and 5 bases respectively, with 19 bases between them. The CDR3 contains 16 residues. The V gene's germline CDR1 is LGHNA and CDR2 YSLEER. In DNA form, the CDR3 reads TGCGCCAGCAGCCATCCCAACGGGGGAGAAGGGTATGGCTACACCTTC. It encodes CASSHPNGGEGYGYTF.

The chain is built from TRBV7-3 and TRBJ2-7; TRBD1 matches at 7 bases. The CDR3 extends over 13 amino acids. The junction had 4 bases not matched to a gene; V was cut back by 3 bases and J by 5 bases. Germline V gene lookup returns CDR1 SGHTA and CDR2 FQGTGA. The CDR3 reads CASSFQTGNEQYF. Written as DNA, the CDR3 is TGTGCCAGCAGCTTCCAGACAGGGAACGAGCAGTACTTC.

The chain links TRBV4-1 to TRBJ2-2, with D tentatively TRBD2 (7 bases). This CDR3 has 17 residues. Germline values: CDR1 MGHRA, CDR2 YSYEKL. Between the trimmed V and J ends, which lost 4 bases and 6 bases, there was a span of 21 bases. The CDR3: CASSLGGGGSLAGELFF. The CDR3 DNA sequence: TGCGCCAGCAGCCTCGGCGGGGGCGGGAGTTTAGCCGGGGAGCTGTTTTTT.

The chain is built from TRBV27 and TRBJ2-7; 7 nucleotides line up with TRBD1. The CDR3 contains 17 residues. J lost 0 bases, V lost 4 bases, and 12 bases had no gene match. Germline lookup yields CDR1 MNHEY and CDR2 SMNVEV (reference sequence). CDR3 sequence reads: CASSSIVGTESSYEQYF. CDR3 nucleotides: TGTGCCAGCAGTTCAATCGTGGGGACAGAGAGCTCCTACGAGCAGTACTTC.

To note about this clone: The junction shows a germline mismatch at one end, possibly a read error. The chain joins TRBV12-5 to TRBJ2-1; no reliable D call. The germline CDR1 and CDR2 sequences are LGHNT and FRNRAP. CDR3 length equals 13 residues. CDR3 in DNA: TGTGTTAGTGGTTCAGACGGTTGGGCTGAGCAGTTCTTC. This gives the protein CVSGSDGWAEQFF.

The sample holds a few counts of this clone. The chain uses TRBV28 and TRBJ1-2, with 7 positions matching TRBD1. The CDR3 covers 15 residues. V shed 8 bases, J shed 4 bases, and the junction held 13 bases outside the gene matches. Germline V gives CDR1 MDHEN, CDR2 SYDVKM. CDR3 DNA: TGTGCCAGCTGGAACGGAGGGGGCGGTGGCTATGGCTACACCTTC. This gives the protein CASWNGGGGGYGYTF.

The chain links TRBV19 to TRBJ1-4; D is unclear. CDR3 size: 14 residues. CDR1 and CDR2 (germline): LNHDA, SQIVND (reference sequence). With 4 bases removed from V and 0 bases from J, the gap between germline ends came to 6 bases. DNA of the CDR3: TGTGCCAGTAGTAGCCAGGCAACTAATGAAAAACTGTTTTTT. This codes for CASSSQATNEKLFF.

The rearrangement joins TRBV19 to TRBJ2-7; TRBD2 agrees at 8 bases. CDR3 length equals 14 residues. Germline V lookup: CDR1 LNHDA, CDR2 SQIVND (reference sequence). V was pared by 4 bases and J by 2 bases, with 4 bases of the junction left unmatched. The CDR3 region has the DNA TGTGCCAGTAGTACCCTAGCGGGCCCCTACGAGCAGTACTTC. As protein: CASSTLAGPYEQYF. The whole variable domain, filled in from reference TRBV19 and TRBJ2-7, reads DGGITQSPKYLFRKEGQNVTLSCEQNLNHDAMYWYRQDPGQGLRLIYYSQIVNDFQKGDIAEGYSVSREKKESFPLTVTSAQKNPTAFYLCASSTLAGPYEQYFGPGTRLTVT.